The 32 T cell receptor beta chains below come from one sample, sequenced in a study of technical replicates of blood from several donors. The method was immunoSEQ multiplex PCR; TCRdb's version includes in-frame clones alone and lacks a portion of them. Of approximately 59,000 clones in the sample, about 90% are singletons; the top ten hold roughly 5%. The sequenced sample consisted of PBMCs. Receptor source: a human donor in good health. Some clones in this sample may be carry-over from other donors' samples.

The chain employs TRBV7-6 and TRBJ2-1, with a weak D call TRBD2 (6 bases). Germline V CDR1 and CDR2: SGHVS, FNYEAQ. The CDR3 length is 15 residues. Between the trimmed V and J ends, which lost 1 base and 10 bases, there was a span of 17 bases. The CDR3 spells CASSLGASVTQEQFF. As DNA, the CDR3 is TGTGCCAGCAGCTTAGGGGCTAGCGTAACTCAGGAGCAGTTCTTC.

The chain combines TRBV19 with TRBJ2-2; 8 nucleotides line up with TRBD1. The V segment lost 6 bases and the J segment 2 bases; nucleotides outside the gene matches: 8. The germline V gene has CDR1 LNHDA and CDR2 SQIVND (reference sequence). The CDR3 consists of 16 residues. The CDR3: CASSLGTGANTGELFF. Written as DNA, the CDR3 is TGTGCCAGTAGCTTGGGGACAGGAGCTAACACCGGGGAGCTGTTTTTT.

This sequence joins TRBV6-6 and TRBJ2-7; maybe TRBD1 (6 bases). Trimming removed 5 bases at V and 4 bases at J, with 12 bases between. Germline lookup yields CDR1 MNHNY and CDR2 SVGAGI (reference sequence). The CDR3 totals 13 residues. CDR3 amino acids: CASSPGQIYEQYF. The CDR3, as DNA: TGTGCCAGCAGTCCCGGACAGATTTACGAGCAGTACTTC.

In its sample, this clone was seen many times. Within the sample, other DNA sequences also encode this same CDR3. The chain joins TRBV7-8 to TRBJ2-7; 7 bases are a match to TRBD2. This CDR3 is 13 amino acids long. Germline V gene data show CDR1 as SGHVS and CDR2 as FQNEAQ. J was trimmed by 3 bases and V by 6 bases; bases with no gene match: 5. The CDR3 reads CASRRGGVYEQYF. For the CDR3, the DNA is TGTGCCAGCAGGCGCGGGGGAGTCTACGAGCAGTACTTC.

The chain has TRBV4-1 and TRBJ2-7, with a possible D match to TRBD1 (5 bases). The CDR3 length is 14 residues. CDR1 and CDR2 from the germline V gene are MGHRA and YSYEKL. Trimming cost V 2 bases and J 2 bases, with 10 bases left between them. CDR3 region: CASSQRQLTYEQYF. The CDR3 DNA sequence: TGCGCCAGCAGCCAAAGACAGTTAACCTACGAGCAGTACTTC.

The sample holds one count of this clone. This chain uses TRBV7-9 with TRBJ1-2, with 7 nucleotides matching TRBD1. Germline CDR1 is SEHNR and CDR2 is FQNEAQ (reference sequence). The junction had 11 bases not matched to a gene; V was cut back by 6 bases and J by 4 bases. The CDR3 totals 15 residues. CDR3 loop: CASSRSGTVGYGYTF. The CDR3 DNA reads TGTGCCAGCAGTAGATCCGGGACAGTCGGCTATGGCTACACCTTC.

V is TRBV5-1 and J is TRBJ1-1; unclear D gene. The V gene lost 2 bases and the J gene lost 0 bases, with 11 bases spanning the gap. CDR3 length: 15 amino acids. Germline CDR1 is SGHRS and CDR2 is YFSETQ. The CDR3 reads CASSFNKPMNTEAFF. DNA of the CDR3: TGCGCCAGCAGCTTCAACAAACCGATGAACACTGAAGCTTTCTTT.

In regard to this clone: Distinct nucleotide sequences in the sample also encode this CDR3. The chain links TRBV30 to TRBJ2-7, with D hard to call. The germline V and J ends were trimmed by 1 base and 3 bases, with 4 bases remaining between them. This CDR3 is 11 amino acids long. Germline CDR1 is GTSNPN and CDR2 is SVGIG (reference sequence). The CDR3 protein is CAWSGSYEQYF. In nucleotides, the CDR3 is TGTGCCTGGAGTGGCAGCTACGAGCAGTACTTC.

This chain joins TRBV9 and TRBJ2-5; D unclear. CDR1 and CDR2 (germline): SGDLS, YYNGEE. V dropped 4 bases and J dropped 0 bases, with 10 bases sitting between them. CDR3 length: 14 amino acids. For the CDR3, the DNA is TGTGCCAGCAGCTTAACCGGGTACCAAGAGACCCAGTACTTC. This codes for CASSLTGYQETQYF.

This rearrangement joins TRBV14 to TRBJ2-1; 7 positions match TRBD2. The CDR3 contains 16 residues. The V gene's germline CDR1 is SGHDN and CDR2 FVKESK. Trimming cost V 3 bases and J 4 bases; bases outside gene matches: 9. Here the CDR3 reads CASSHNWLAAYNEQFF. Here the CDR3 DNA reads TGTGCCAGCAGCCACAATTGGCTAGCGGCATACAATGAGCAGTTCTTC.

The chain has TRBV19 and TRBJ1-6, with 10 positions matching TRBD1. This CDR3 is 17 amino acids long. V gave up 5 bases and J gave up 1 base; unmatched junction bases: 5. Germline V lookup: CDR1 LNHDA, CDR2 SQIVND (reference sequence). The CDR3 sequence is CASSATDRGSYNSPLHF. CDR3 in DNA: TGTGCCAGTAGTGCAACGGACAGGGGGTCCTATAATTCACCCCTCCACTTT.

The chain employs TRBV5-4 and TRBJ2-1, with 9 bases matching TRBD1. This CDR3 has 13 residues. Germline V gives CDR1 SGHNT, CDR2 YYREEE (reference sequence). Trimming removed 4 bases from V and 8 bases from J; junction bases left unmatched: 4. CDR3 sequence: CASSLTGGDEQFF. In DNA, the CDR3 is TGTGCCAGCAGCCTAACAGGGGGCGATGAGCAGTTCTTC.

This chain uses TRBV19 with TRBJ2-3; perhaps TRBD1 as D (6 bases). Germline values: CDR1 LNHDA, CDR2 SQIVND (reference sequence). This CDR3 is built from 14 residues. With 4 bases removed from V and 2 bases from J, the gap between germline ends came to 10 bases. This CDR3 reads CASSNGQSTDTQYF. The CDR3 nucleotides read TGTGCCAGTAGTAACGGACAGTCCACAGATACGCAGTATTTT. The full variable domain, with the rest looked up from reference TRBV19 and TRBJ2-3, is DGGITQSPKYLFRKEGQNVTLSCEQNLNHDAMYWYRQDPGQGLRLIYYSQIVNDFQKGDIAEGYSVSREKKESFPLTVTSAQKNPTAFYLCASSNGQSTDTQYFGPGTRLTVL.

The chain is built from TRBV5-1 and TRBJ2-3, with 7 bases fitting TRBD1. The CDR3 consists of 15 residues. Looked up from germline, CDR1 is SGHRS and CDR2 is YFSETQ. V lost 0 bases, J lost 7 bases, and 8 bases stayed unmatched. The CDR3 protein is CASSLGQGRFNTQYF. In DNA, the CDR3 is TGCGCCAGCAGCTTGGGACAGGGCCGTTTTAATACGCAGTATTTT.

The rearrangement uses TRBV27 and TRBJ1-1, with D tentatively TRBD1 (6 bases). Germline CDR1 MNHEY, CDR2 SMNVEV (reference sequence). The CDR3 spans 14 residues. Deletions cut 3 bases from V and 2 bases from J, with 10 bases between. DNA for the CDR3: TGTGCCAGCAGTTTTGGGGGCTTTAACACTGAAGCTTTCTTT. Its protein is CASSFGGFNTEAFF.

The chain employs TRBV7-6 and TRBJ2-2, with 9 nucleotides matching TRBD1. Germline CDR1 and CDR2: SGHVS and FNYEAQ. CDR3 length: 13 amino acids. In nucleotides, the CDR3 is TGTACCAAGGGGGACAGGGACACCGGGGAGCTGTTTTTT. This encodes CTKGDRDTGELFF.

The gene calls are TRBV4-1 and TRBJ2-1; 7 bases fit TRBD2. Looked up from germline, CDR1 is MGHRA and CDR2 is YSYEKL. The CDR3 totals 15 residues. V shed 2 bases and J 5 bases; nucleotides not matched to a gene: 6. CDR3 DNA sequence: TGCGCCAGCAGCCAACTCGGGAGGACCCACAATGAGCAGTTCTTC. Protein product: CASSQLGRTHNEQFF.

The chain has TRBV7-2 and TRBJ2-1, with 7 bases matching TRBD1. V trimming: 5 bases; J trimming: 8 bases; junction bases outside the gene matches: 6. The CDR3 length is 13 residues. The germline gives CDR1 SGHTA, CDR2 FQGNSA. CDR3 sequence: CASSSRQGDEQFF. CDR3 bases: TGTGCCAGCAGCAGTCGACAGGGCGATGAGCAGTTCTTC.

V is TRBV7-2 and J is TRBJ2-5, with 9 bases that match TRBD2. Looked up from germline, CDR1 is SGHTA and CDR2 is FQGNSA. The CDR3 is 14 amino acids. After removal of 4 bases from V and 4 bases from J, the junction contained 4 bases not matched to a gene. This CDR3 is CASSSTSGTETQYF. The CDR3 DNA is TGTGCCAGCAGCTCGACTAGCGGAACAGAGACCCAGTACTTC. The full variable domain, rest sourced from reference TRBV7-2 and TRBJ2-5, is GAGVSQSPSNKVTEKGKDVELRCDPISGHTALYWYRQSLGQGLEFLIYFQGNSAPDKSGLPSDRFSAERTGGSVSTLTIQRTQQEDSAVYLCASSSTSGTETQYFGPGTRLLVL.

The gene calls are TRBV30 and TRBJ1-2; 8 bases align to TRBD1. This CDR3 has 13 amino acids. V shed 7 bases and J 5 bases; nucleotides not matched to a gene: 9. Germline assignment: CDR1 GTSNPN and CDR2 SVGIG (reference sequence). The CDR3 DNA reads TGTGCCTCCCGGACAGGGCTTGGGTATGGCTACACCTTC. Translation: CASRTGLGYGYTF.

The rearrangement joins TRBV4-2 to TRBJ2-3; a possible D gene is TRBD2 (5 bases). Trimming removed 1 base from V and 1 base from J, with 6 bases in between. The CDR3 runs to 14 residues. Germline V gene lookup returns CDR1 LGHNA and CDR2 YNFKEQ. Here the CDR3 reads CASSQGAGTDTQYF. In DNA, the CDR3 is TGTGCCAGCAGCCAAGGAGCGGGCACAGATACGCAGTATTTT.

As DNA, the CDR3 is TGTGCCAGCAGCAGGCGGGCGCAATACGAGCAGTACTTC. It translates to CASSRRAQYEQYF. J is TRBJ2-7 and V is TRBV27, with D possibly matching TRBD2 (5 bases). The CDR3 runs 13 residues. Germline lookup yields CDR1 MNHEY and CDR2 SMNVEV (reference sequence). V was cut by 6 bases and J by 4 bases, with 13 bases left in between.

The chain links TRBV6-5 to TRBJ1-3; D is perhaps TRBD1 (5 bases). The length of the CDR3 is 15 residues. The V end was cut by 6 bases, the J end by 3 bases, with 15 bases between. The V gene's germline CDR1 is MNHEY and CDR2 SVGAGI. The CDR3 DNA follows: TGTGCCAGCAGCGACGTTAGGGGAGGTGGAAACACCATATATTTT. This encodes CASSDVRGGGNTIYF.

The chain combines TRBV4-3 with TRBJ2-6; D gene uncertain. From germline, CDR1 is LGHNA and CDR2 YSLEER. The CDR3 runs to 15 residues. V was cut by 8 bases and J by 3 bases, with 14 bases left in between. The CDR3 nucleotides read TGCGCCAGCCGCCTCACTCGCTATGGGGCCAACGTCCTGACTTTC. Translated, it gives CASRLTRYGANVLTF.

V is TRBV4-3 and J is TRBJ2-2, with 12 bases matching TRBD1. From germline, CDR1 is LGHNA and CDR2 YSLEER. The trim removed 4 bases at V and 2 bases at J, leaving 5 bases unmatched. There are 17 residues in the CDR3. For the CDR3, the DNA is TGCGCCAGCAGCCGGGACAGGGGGCCCGGTAACACCGGGGAGCTGTTTTTT. The encoded protein is CASSRDRGPGNTGELFF.

The chain links TRBV7-2 to TRBJ2-7; D might be TRBD1 (7 bases). The V gene lost 6 bases and the J gene lost 2 bases, with 17 bases spanning the gap. The CDR3 extends over 15 amino acids. Germline V gene data show CDR1 as SGHTA and CDR2 as FQGNSA. CDR3 bases: TGTGCCAGCAGGGAGGGGGCTTTGGTTCCCTACGAGCAGTACTTC. Protein sequence: CASREGALVPYEQYF.

This clone showed up just a few times. This chain links TRBV18 with TRBJ1-1, with D uncertain. With 2 bases removed from V and 7 bases from J, the gap between germline ends came to 14 bases. From germline, CDR1 is KGHSH and CDR2 LQKENI. The CDR3 consists of 14 residues. The CDR3 sequence: CASSPSSESREAFF. For the CDR3, the DNA is TGTGCCAGCTCACCAAGTAGCGAGTCCCGTGAAGCTTTCTTT.

The chain recombines TRBV5-1 with TRBJ2-1; 7 positions match TRBD1. Trimming cost V 3 bases and J 5 bases; bases outside gene matches: 8. Germline assignment: CDR1 SGHRS and CDR2 YFSETQ. This CDR3 is built from 15 residues. The CDR3 DNA follows: TGCGCCAGCAGCTCCCGGGACAGCAGAAACAATGAGCAGTTCTTC. Its protein is CASSSRDSRNNEQFF.

The rearrangement joins TRBV9 to TRBJ2-1, with D possibly TRBD2 on 6 matching bases. This CDR3 is 19 amino acids long. Trimming cost V 0 bases and J 9 bases, with 28 bases left between them. Per germline, CDR1 SGDLS and CDR2 YYNGEE. CDR3: CASSVGGSSWREAQLEQFF. The DNA for the CDR3 is TGTGCCAGCAGCGTAGGGGGATCCTCATGGAGGGAGGCCCAGCTTGAGCAGTTCTTC. The full variable domain, with the rest looked up from reference TRBV9 and TRBJ2-1, is DSGVTQTPKHLITATGQRVTLRCSPRSGDLSVYWYQQSLDQGLQFLIQYYNGEERAKGNILERFSAQQFPDLHSELNLSSLELGDSALYFCASSVGGSSWREAQLEQFFGPGTRLTVL.

The rearrangement joins TRBV27 to TRBJ1-4, with D tentatively TRBD1 (5 bases). CDR1 is MNHEY and CDR2 is SMNVEV in the germline V gene (reference sequence). Trimming removed 6 bases at V and 0 bases at J, with 23 bases between. This CDR3 has 19 residues. This CDR3 reads CASSQFGGDANPTNEKLFF. CDR3 DNA sequence: TGTGCCAGCAGCCAGTTTGGAGGGGACGCTAACCCAACTAATGAAAAACTGTTTTTT.

This chain joins TRBV7-3 and TRBJ2-3, with 14 bases identical to TRBD2. Germline V gives CDR1 SGHTA, CDR2 FQGTGA. The CDR3 consists of 19 residues. The J segment lost 10 bases and the V segment lost 5 bases, leaving 20 bases of the junction unmatched. In DNA, the CDR3 is TGTGCCAGCAGCACTCGCTCCGGGACTAGCGGGGGTAATCCAATAGCGCAGTATTTT. Translation gives CASSTRSGTSGGNPIAQYF.

The chain couples TRBV7-9 to TRBJ2-7; D perhaps matches TRBD1 (6 bases). With 5 bases removed from V and 7 bases from J, the gap between germline ends came to 18 bases. Germline CDR1 SEHNR, CDR2 FQNEAQ (reference sequence). The CDR3 contains 14 residues. Here the CDR3 DNA reads TGTGCCAGCAGCCTCCCTAAGGGGGTGGGTGAGCAGTACTTC. It translates to CASSLPKGVGEQYF. Based on the CDR3 plus reference TRBV7-9 and TRBJ2-7, the full variable domain is DTGVSQNPRHKITKRGQNVTFRCDPISEHNRLYWYRQTLGQGPEFLTYFQNEAQLEKSRLLSDRFSAERPKGSFSTLEIQRTEQGDSAMYLCASSLPKGVGEQYFGPGTRLTVT.